A single T cell receptor (beta chain) is shown here with its context. The target antigen is unknown. The data originate from a study of cytomegalovirus exposure and HLA in healthy donors. The CDR3 consists of 17 residues. The germline gives CDR1 ENHRY, CDR2 SYGVKD. J was trimmed by 7 bases and V by 0 bases; bases with no gene match: 13. Whole-study results and caveats: Several V segments, TRBV6-2 and TRBV6-3 among them, could not be told apart and were dropped. A later analysis appeared to link common viral pathogens to several of the most significant clusters. Investigators reported about 160 TCR beta chains as tied to cytomegalovirus.

Primers: 60 Vbeta forward and 13 Jbeta reverse. Sequenced by immunoSEQ multiplex PCR; TCRdb stores in-frame clones only, minus some. The table records approximately 150,000 clones, 77% of them present only once. This clonotype was obtained from a woman between 40 and 50 years old in good health and CMV-seropositive. J is TRBJ2-5 and V is TRBV10-3, with 8 bases identical to TRBD1. Material for sequencing was PBMCs. The chain's CDR3 is CAISESNPQGARGTQYF. CDR3 nucleotide sequence: TGTGCCATCAGTGAGTCGAACCCTCAGGGGGCGCGGGGGACCCAGTACTTC.